This TCR beta chain appears in the sequencing data of a study of regulatory T cells in long-lasting Graves disease. CDR3-region Arm-PCR and iRepertoire HTBI primers produced the TCR beta libraries. TCRdb reprocessed the multiplex PCR reads with MiXCR, giving one entry per CDR3 protein. Among about 470,000 distinct CDR3 sequences, around a fifth were seen once, and the ten largest hold approximately 6.4%. Germline trimming cut 4 bases from V and 6 bases from J; bases unmatched to any gene: 6. The CDR3 is 15 residues long. CDR1 is SGHTA, CDR2 FQGNSA, per germline. This clonotype was seen repeatedly, ten times or more. Stated time point: persistent/refractory GD, antithyroid drugs over 5 years with positive TRAb. PBMC-derived RNA was used for the TCR library.

This clonotype was sampled from a female donor with Graves disease. The sequenced sample was peripheral blood mononuclear cells (PBMCs), obtained when the disease was refractory, from a patient treated with antithyroid drugs. V gene TRBV7-2 combines with J gene TRBJ1-4; TRBD1 agrees at 9 bases. The chain's CDR3 is CASSYDRGTYEKLFF. The CDR3 coding sequence is TGTGCCAGCAGCTATGACAGGGGGACCTATGAAAAACTGTTTTTT.